What follows are 21 T cell receptor beta chains derived from one specimen sequenced in a study of T cell clonotyping in hematopoietic cell transplantation. This table comes from immunoSEQ multiplex PCR, and its TCRdb copy is limited to in-frame clones, with some not included. The table lists 10,000 or so clones, nearly 80% of them singletons, with about 49% in the top ten. Sequenced material: peripheral blood mononuclear cells, taken 180 days after allogeneic stem cell transplant. The receptors come from a female patient aged 45-60 years who had an allogeneic stem cell transplant from a related donor, so the T cells may come from the graft donor. Some clones in this sample may be carry-over from other donors' samples.

The V and J genes are TRBV6-5 and TRBJ2-5, with unresolved D. CDR3 length: 14 amino acids. V lost 6 bases and J lost 3, with 14 bases in between. Germline CDR1 is MNHEY and CDR2 is SVGAGI. The CDR3 DNA reads as TGTGCCAGCAGCCCACCTTTAAGGGAAGAGACCCAGTACTTC. Protein: CASSPPLREETQYF.

The J gene is TRBJ1-2, the V gene TRBV28; 8 nucleotides match TRBD1. This CDR3 contains 17 residues. J lost 5 bases, V lost 6 bases, and 17 bases had no gene match. CDR1 is MDHEN, CDR2 SYDVKM, per germline. The CDR3: CASRTPYADRVAYGYTF. The CDR3 coding sequence is TGTGCCAGCAGGACACCCTACGCGGACAGGGTAGCTTATGGCTACACCTTC.

The chain combines TRBV19 with TRBJ1-2, with D tentatively TRBD1 (6 bases). From germline, CDR1 is LNHDA and CDR2 SQIVND (reference sequence). The CDR3 runs 16 residues. Deletions cut 1 base from V and 7 bases from J, with 19 bases between. CDR3: CASSIGDRTKTGGYTF. Written as DNA, the CDR3 is TGTGCCAGTAGTATAGGCGACAGGACGAAGACGGGTGGCTACACCTTC.

This chain joins TRBV7-9 and TRBJ1-5, with no clear D. Germline CDR1 reads SEHNR; CDR2 reads FQNEAQ (reference sequence). The CDR3 contains 17 residues. Trimming took off 5 bases at V and 0 bases at J, with 17 bases between the two ends. The CDR3 reads CASSLYSGQFSNQPQHF. The DNA of the CDR3 is TGTGCCAGCAGCCTCTATTCTGGGCAGTTTAGCAATCAGCCCCAGCATTTT.

CDR3 sequence (DNA): TGTGCCAGCAGCTTAGATCCGGTGGGGCAGTCCTACGAGCAGTACTTC. It specifies CASSLDPVGQSYEQYF. The genes are TRBV11-2 and TRBJ2-7; D is possibly TRBD1 (5 bases). V was trimmed by 0 bases and J by 1 base, leaving 13 bases between them. The CDR3 has 16 residues. The germline CDR1 and CDR2 sequences are SGHAT and FQNNGV.

The rearrangement links TRBV11-2 to TRBJ1-2, with no clear D. Germline V gene data show CDR1 as SGHAT and CDR2 as FQNNGV. CDR3 length: 12 residues. V lost 1 base and J lost 8, with 8 bases in between. The CDR3 here is CASSLGSPGYTF. CDR3 in DNA: TGTGCCAGCAGCTTAGGGTCCCCCGGCTACACCTTC.

This chain links TRBV9 with TRBJ2-3, with 12 bases lining up with TRBD2. The CDR3 spans 17 residues. The J segment lost 2 bases and the V segment lost 2 bases, leaving 6 bases of the junction unmatched. Germline-derived CDR1 and CDR2 are SGDLS and YYNGEE. The CDR3 sequence: CASSVRTSGAFTDTQYF. The CDR3 nucleotides are TGTGCCAGCAGCGTGAGGACTAGCGGGGCGTTCACAGATACGCAGTATTTT. Variable domain in full (rest from reference TRBV9 and TRBJ2-3): DSGVTQTPKHLITATGQRVTLRCSPRSGDLSVYWYQQSLDQGLQFLIQYYNGEERAKGNILERFSAQQFPDLHSELNLSSLELGDSALYFCASSVRTSGAFTDTQYFGPGTRLTVL.

This clone came up once. The gene calls are TRBV10-3 and TRBJ1-5, with 8 bases aligning to TRBD1. This CDR3 spans 13 amino acids. CDR1 and CDR2 from the germline V gene are ENHRY and SYGVKD. The ends lost 4 bases at V and 5 bases at J; junction bases unmatched: 1. The CDR3 DNA reads TGTGCCATCAGTGTGGACAGGGATCAGCCCCAGCATTTT. It yields the protein CAISVDRDQPQHF.

The rearrangement joins TRBV6-5 to TRBJ1-2, with D perhaps matching TRBD1 (6 bases). The CDR3 is made up of 12 amino acids. Per germline, CDR1 MNHEY and CDR2 SVGAGI. The CDR3 region has the DNA TGTATCGTCGGGGGGCGCACCTATGGCTACACCTTC. Amino acids: CIVGGRTYGYTF.

This clone has just a few counts. The chain is built from TRBV6-5 and TRBJ2-7; D is undetermined. Germline assignment: CDR1 MNHEY and CDR2 SVGAGI. The CDR3 is 13 residues long. The V gene lost 8 bases and the J gene lost 1 base, with 12 bases spanning the gap. CDR3 in DNA: TGTGCCAGCCGCCTTAGGGATTCCTACGAGCAGTACTTC. It is translated as CASRLRDSYEQYF.

This clone was counted a few times. The chain recombines TRBV30 with TRBJ1-2; no reliable D call. Germline V CDR1 and CDR2: GTSNPN, SVGIG (reference sequence). The V end was cut by 2 bases, the J end by 5 bases, with 15 bases between. The CDR3 is 14 amino acids. CDR3 nucleotide sequence: TGTGCCTGGAGTCTTCAGTCCCCGATTTATGGCTACACCTTC. Its translation is CAWSLQSPIYGYTF.

The chain has TRBV27 and TRBJ1-4, with TRBD1 as a possible D gene (6 bases). The CDR3 consists of 14 residues. V lost 10 bases and J 4 bases, leaving 16 bases between the germline ends. Germline V gene data show CDR1 as MNHEY and CDR2 as SMNVEV (reference sequence). CDR3 DNA: TGTGCCACCGGGGGGACACAGGGTAATGAAAAACTGTTTTTT. This codes for CATGGTQGNEKLFF.

By proportion, this clone is large. The chain links TRBV5-4 to TRBJ2-7; 10 bases are a match to TRBD1. Germline values: CDR1 SGHNT, CDR2 YYREEE (reference sequence). The CDR3 totals 18 residues. The ends lost 3 bases at V and 2 bases at J; junction bases unmatched: 14. The CDR3 here is CASSSRGQGRAWPYEQYF. The CDR3 DNA sequence: TGTGCCAGCAGCTCAAGGGGACAGGGGAGAGCTTGGCCCTACGAGCAGTACTTC.

The rearrangement links TRBV28 to TRBJ2-7; TRBD1 aligns across 7 bases. The trim removed 5 bases at V and 3 bases at J, leaving 13 bases unmatched. In germline, CDR1 is MDHEN, CDR2 SYDVKM. This CDR3 comprises 16 residues. CDR3 sequence reads: CASSLVPQGVGYEQYF. In DNA form, the CDR3 reads TGTGCCAGCAGTCTAGTCCCCCAGGGGGTAGGCTACGAGCAGTACTTC.

The V call is TRBV11-3, the J call TRBJ2-7; D unresolved. Germline CDR1 SGHNT, CDR2 YENEEA. Trimming stripped 2 bases from V and 4 bases from J, with 9 bases between. This CDR3 spans 13 amino acids. The CDR3 sequence: CASSLSDVYEQYF. DNA of the CDR3: TGTGCCAGCAGCTTATCAGACGTTTACGAGCAGTACTTC.

This clone is labeled as medium-sized (0.01 to 0.1%). The V call is TRBV4-3, the J call TRBJ1-2; possibly TRBD1 for D (5 bases). Deletions cut 0 bases from V and 2 bases from J, with 10 bases between. The CDR3 length is 15 residues. Germline CDR1 reads LGHNA; CDR2 reads YSLEER. For the CDR3, the DNA is TGCGCCAGCAGCCAAGATCTCTCAGGGAACTATGGCTACACCTTC. It yields the protein CASSQDLSGNYGYTF.

The chain couples TRBV6-5 to TRBJ1-2; 7 bases line up with TRBD1. Losses at the gene ends were 8 bases for V and 8 bases for J; bases not matched to a gene: 8. In germline, CDR1 is MNHEY, CDR2 SVGAGI. The CDR3 spans 12 residues. The CDR3 DNA is TGTGCCAGCCGCGACAGGGAGGGAGGCTACACCTTC. This gives the protein CASRDREGGYTF.

This chain joins TRBV5-1 and TRBJ1-2; D call uncertain. Germline lookup yields CDR1 SGHRS and CDR2 YFSETQ. V lost 5 bases to trimming and J lost 0 bases, with 8 bases between them. The CDR3 is made up of 13 amino acids. CDR3 residues: CASSPSPNYGYTF. CDR3 coding DNA: TGCGCCAGCAGTCCTAGTCCTAACTATGGCTACACCTTC.

The genes are TRBV11-2 and TRBJ1-2, with D tentatively TRBD1 (6 bases). This CDR3 contains 14 residues. Germline V gene data show CDR1 as SGHAT and CDR2 as FQNNGV. V was clipped by 1 base and J by 8 bases, with 14 bases between them. The CDR3, as DNA: TGTGCCAGCAGCTTAGTAGTCAGGGGACGAGGCTACACCTTC. This sequence encodes CASSLVVRGRGYTF.

The chain employs TRBV7-9 and TRBJ1-1; D is uncertain. CDR1 is SEHNR and CDR2 is FQNEAQ in the germline V gene (reference sequence). The CDR3 loop spans 15 amino acids. Trimming removed 1 base at V and 1 base at J, with 10 bases between. The CDR3 DNA sequence: TGTGCCAGCAGCTTAGGAAGCACGCAGAACACTGAAGCTTTCTTT. Translating it yields CASSLGSTQNTEAFF. Complete variable domain (other parts from reference TRBV7-9 and TRBJ1-1): DTGVSQNPRHKITKRGQNVTFRCDPISEHNRLYWYRQTLGQGPEFLTYFQNEAQLEKSRLLSDRFSAERPKGSFSTLEIQRTEQGDSAMYLCASSLGSTQNTEAFFGQGTRLTVV.

The chain uses TRBV5-1 and TRBJ1-5; TRBD1 matches at 7 bases. Germline-derived CDR1 and CDR2 are SGHRS and YFSETQ. J gave up 0 bases and V 4 bases, and 4 bases lay outside the gene matches. The CDR3 sequence is 15 residues long. The DNA for the CDR3 is TGCGCCAGCAGCATTACAGGGGCTAGCAATCAGCCCCAGCATTTT. Protein product: CASSITGASNQPQHF.